This TCR beta chain originates from a study of vaccination effects on CD4 cells after COVID-19. Study in general: Sampling of a couple of convalescent patients took place 16 days and one week prior to vaccination.

Assay used: immunoSEQ multiplex PCR; TCRdb lists only in-frame clones, some missing. The table includes roughly 60,000 clones, 72% detected once. The CDR3 contains 16 residues. V lost 6 bases to trimming and J lost 0 bases, with 12 bases between them. The germline CDR1 and CDR2 sequences are LNHDA and SQIVND (reference sequence). Details on this clone: Its antigen is unknown.

Researchers isolated CD4+ T cells once approximately eleven days of culture had elapsed. It was on days 3 and 7 that half the medium was replaced with IL-2 medium. This clonotype originated in a human donor who had a prior SARS-CoV-2 infection. The specimen was CD4+ T cells from PBMCs cultured without peptide, collected before COVID-19 vaccination. The genes are TRBV19 and TRBJ2-6; perhaps TRBD2 as D (6 bases). The CDR3 here is CASSHGGSSGANVLTF. CDR3 DNA: TGTGCCAGTAGCCATGGGGGGAGCTCTGGGGCCAACGTCCTGACTTTC.